These T cell receptor beta chains were read from a single sample in a study of memory CD4+ T cells and cytomegalovirus serostatus. Libraries were prepared by immunoSEQ multiplex PCR; TCRdb keeps only in-frame clonotypes and omits some of them. The profile shows around 63,000 clones, roughly 80% of them singletons. The sample consisted of memory CD4+ T cells from blood. These receptor sequences come from an adult in good health and CMV-seronegative. Some clones in this sample may be carry-over from other donors' samples. CDR3s include the opening cysteine and the closing phenylalanine or tryptophan. Clone size is stated in some rows and not others, as once, few, many or a class when expanded.

cdr3_length v_call clone_size cdr3_aa
12 TRBV28 NA CASGSSNQPQHF
13 TRBV29-1 few CSVTGTGAYEQYF
16 TRBV5-1 NA CASSMNLGQGNSPLHF
15 TRBV7-8 few CASSFAGTSGDIQFF
15 TRBV21-1 NA CASSNGGVSSYEQYF
17 TRBV28 NA CASSLWGQEIGTDTQYF
17 TRBV11-2 NA CASSSGGRRGGNTEAFF
15 TRBV7-9 NA CASSLAGRGNTEAFF
17 TRBV9 NA CASSVSAMWRSWNEQFF
17 TRBV19 NA CASSIKGQGWVNTEAFF
16 TRBV15 once CATSREGGLSGNTIYF
15 TRBV7-3 NA CASSFSGQGTDTQYF
14 TRBV5-1 NA CASRGPEDQETQYF
16 TRBV6-5 NA CASSYSREGTQETQYF
14 TRBV11-2 NA CASSLGLTSVEQYF
11 TRBV20-1 NA CSANRAVQAFF
14 TRBV27 once CASSLAGGQETQYF
16 TRBV9 NA CASTSGEGYGTDTQYF
11 TRBV30 once CAWMAGGEQYF
17 TRBV2 NA CAIADLRREALRNEQYF
13 TRBV7-2 NA CASSLESGETQYF
16 TRBV7-2 NA CASSNSGTSVDNEQFF
15 TRBV7-6 once CASSLGPGPQETQYF
15 TRBV27 NA CASTKGRLFTGELFF
14 TRBV7-6 NA CASSLQGLYNEQFF
14 TRBV30 few CAWSRVSSGTEAFF
16 TRBV18 NA CASSPKGGGGNQPQHF
14 TRBV29-1 NA CSVWSGTDNSPLHF
13 TRBV6-5 medium-sized CASSRSGNSPLHF